This entry is about one T cell receptor (beta chain). Its specificity is not known. The data are from a study of cytomegalovirus exposure and HLA in healthy donors. V lost 2 bases, J lost 1 base, and 13 bases stayed unmatched. The CDR3 length is 19 residues. Germline V lookup: CDR1 SGHRS, CDR2 YFSETQ. Primers: 60 Vbeta forward and 13 Jbeta reverse. TCRdb's table, derived via immunoSEQ multiplex PCR, lists solely in-frame clones and lacks some. The data show more than 85,000 clones, about 80% seen once. General study findings and limits: Despite most TCR sequences being rare, some public TCRs occurred in many donors. Immune exposure data for these donors was limited to CMV serostatus.

The sequence came from a woman aged 45-59 years in good health and CMV-seropositive. What was sequenced was PBMCs. The chain recombines TRBV5-1 with TRBJ2-2; 8 nucleotides agree with TRBD2. CDR3 DNA sequence: TGCGCCAGCAGCTTTACCGCCCTCAGCGGGGGAGTGAACACCGGGGAGCTGTTTTTT. Protein sequence: CASSFTALSGGVNTGELFF.